This T cell receptor (beta chain) was observed in a study of T cells after posttransplantation cyclophosphamide. This CDR3 region has 16 residues. Germline assignment: CDR1 LNHDA and CDR2 SQIVND (reference sequence). V gave up 7 bases and J gave up 4 bases; unmatched junction bases: 12. The repertoire was sequenced with immunoSEQ multiplex PCR; TCRdb's copy has only in-frame clones and lacks some. The data contain about 52,000 clones, 94% of them singletons. This chain joins TRBV19 and TRBJ2-2; 7 nucleotides agree with TRBD1. The specimen sequenced was PBMCs. This TCR came from a woman aged 25 to 45 in good health and a related stem cell transplant donor. CDR3 in DNA: TGTGCCAGTATTAATACCGGGACAGACCTCACCGGGGAGCTGTTTTTT. Its protein is CASINTGTDLTGELFF.